This T cell receptor (beta chain) was sequenced in a study of identical twins. Study outcomes and limitations: Sequences that were out-of-frame, alpha and twin-shared displayed an excess of low generation probability.

TCRdb used MiXCR to reprocess the 5' RACE reads, holding one entry per CDR3 protein. Altogether 450,000 or so distinct CDR3 sequences are present, around 24% being singletons, with the ten largest covering around 3%. As regards this clonotype: The antigen is unknown.

Trimming stripped 6 bases from V and 2 bases from J, with 14 bases between. The germline V gene has CDR1 DFQATT and CDR2 SNEGSKA (reference sequence). The length of the CDR3 is 14 residues. The sample also formed part of further work on T cells expressing NK-cell markers.

The material sequenced was CD4+ T cells sorted from blood. The chain is built from TRBV20-1 and TRBJ1-3; D gene unclear. The clonotype was recovered from a woman under 30 in good health. The CDR3 DNA follows: TGCAGTGCCAGACCGGGTTCTACTGGAAACACCATATATTTT. This sequence encodes CSARPGSTGNTIYF.